This TCR delta chain emerged from a study of Vδ1+ human thymocytes. Vdelta1+ thymocyte sorts reached between roughly 96% and 99.6% purity. The template was reverse-transcribed extracted RNA. Multiplex PCR used pooled V-gene forward primers and a constant-region reverse primer to amplify CDR3s. TCRdb called clones anew from the multiplex PCR reads with CATT. Of 50,000 to 60,000 delta-chain clones listed, around 16% were seen once; the top ten hold 0.3% to 0.45%. As to this clone: Its antigen is unknown.

Study-level results: Thymic TRG and TRD repertoires appeared highly polyclonal. Bulk data may be misread because of unexpected Vdelta2 sequences. About 20% of thymic delta-chain sequences were Vdelta2, with few Vdelta3, unlike blood Vdelta1+ controls.

Germline V gene lookup returns CDR1 TSWWSYY and CDR2 QGS. This CDR3 is 20 amino acids long. Trimming at V came to 1 base and at J to 1 base, leaving 15 bases not matched to a gene. The sequenced sample consisted of Vdelta1+ gamma-delta thymocytes from the thymus. As for subset: FACS-sorted CD3+ TCRalphabeta- TCRVdelta1+ TCRVdelta2- thymocytes. This chain uses TRDV1 with TRDJ1; 10 bases are shared with TRDD3. This receptor was obtained from a girl in the first two years of life who had congenital heart surgery. The CDR3 reads CALGEPPTRGIRSATDKLIF. The CDR3, as DNA: TGTGCTCTTGGGGAACCTCCTACCCGGGGGATACGCTCGGCCACCGATAAACTCATCTTT.